This T cell receptor (beta chain) comes out of a study of shared clonotypes between healthy human individuals. In the study overall: Each donor had three CD4 naive, three CD4 memory, two CD8 naive and one CD8 memory plate.

V shed 3 bases and J 3 bases; nucleotides not matched to a gene: 8. Germline assignment: CDR1 MNHEY and CDR2 SMNVEV (reference sequence). The CDR3 extends over 16 amino acids. Repertoires were generated with immunoSEQ multiplex PCR, while TCRdb's copy carries only in-frame clones and drops some. Of approximately 720,000 clones listed, approximately 90% are singletons. Naive CD8 isolation took CD45RO-negative cells positively selected for CCR7 and excluded terminally differentiated effector memory CD45RA+ cells. With regard to this clone: Its specificity is unknown.

Findings and limits, study-wide: When compared with the clonotypes that were shared by all four sorted-subset donors, the non-shared clonotypes turned out to have lower generation probabilities. Limited genetic and exposure-history diversity came from having few donors.

This TCR came from a man aged 30 to 45 in good health. This chain joins TRBV27 and TRBJ1-2; the match to TRBD1 covers 9 bases. Sequences were obtained from naive CD8+ T cells sorted from blood. The CDR3 region is CASSFSGQGKDYGYTF. The CDR3 region has the DNA TGTGCCAGCAGTTTCTCAGGACAGGGGAAGGACTATGGCTACACCTTC.